This TCR beta chain was observed in a study of early T cells in non-severe SARS-CoV-2 infection. Individual cDNA molecules received unique molecular identifiers during library preparation. TCRdb ran MiXCR on the 5' RACE reads and lists one entry per CDR3 protein. The table has about 18,000 distinct CDR3 sequences, 5.9% seen once. Trimming took 0 bases from V and 7 from J, leaving 7 bases between them. The CDR3 covers 11 residues. Germline V gives CDR1 DFQATT, CDR2 SNEGSKA (reference sequence). This clonotype was found many times. The sequencing input was whole blood. The V gene is TRBV20-1, the J gene TRBJ2-7; D is unresolved. This TCR was recovered from an adult who was a healthcare worker with PCR-confirmed SARS-CoV-2 infection or an uninfected control (not recorded which). The CDR3 sequence: CSARDPEEQYF. The CDR3, as DNA: TGCAGTGCTAGAGATCCGGAAGAGCAGTACTTC.